The T cell receptor (beta chain) described here comes from a study of blood T cell repertoires in COVID-19 (TCRdb year 2020). In the study overall: Samples covering the acute and convalescent phases of COVID-19 were provided by collaborators in the United States, Italy and Spain. Where HLA class I and class II types were available, the types were taken from metadata supplied by the sample provider, not from assay-based typing. The prospective study material was composed of cDNA or gDNA derived from T cells, B-cell-depleted T cells, or PBMCs. Samples were obtained from the ongoing ImmuneRACE study (first 160 participants) and from 1,254 subjects provided by 6 global collaborators. The repertoires were released in a freely available public database meant as a resource for research on the immune response to SARS-CoV-2. Sample metadata almost always included a de-identified subject ID, COVID-19 status, age in years and sex. Deeply sampled blood TCRbeta repertoires from subjects exposed to, actively infected with, or recovered from COVID-19 were included in the dataset. Summary of the overall study and its limitations: How much clinical and demographic metadata was included differed by source and by participant, and the metadata was provided uncurated.

TCRbeta CDR3 regions were amplified from genomic DNA by means of the immunoSEQ Assay, a bias-controlled multiplex PCR. Per the authors' processing: The number of nucleated cells in each sample was estimated from the amplification of reference gene primers within the assay. Sequence reads were collapsed and filtered to measure the absolute abundance of every unique TCRbeta CDR3 rearrangement. For each sample, productive Simpson clonality was calculated by taking the square root of Simpson's diversity index across productive rearrangements. TCRdb mirrors the immuneACCESS table, restricted to in-frame sequences. Some clones are absent from its copies; in checked studies, under half trace to an unresolved V gene, and the reason for the others is unknown. The V and J calls and the clone size are those of that table, but D and trimming were determined from the DNA. The sample profile shows roughly 220,000 clones; around 86% of them were found once. Of the sample, 10% is held by the ten largest clones.

From the cysteine up to the phenylalanine, the CDR3 has a length of 12 residues. Kept here is only the CDR3 DNA, which spans 36 bases and is read in frame from base 1. V is clipped by 6 bases and J by 6 bases, and the sequence between their germline boundaries is 12 bases long. The germline V gene encodes CDR1 SGHNT and CDR2 YYREEE (reference sequence). A remark on this clone: The clone's antigen remains unknown. No clone much larger than this one lies a single base away; base qualities are absent.

One collaborating source in Seattle enrolled patients during active infection and followed them longitudinally through the course of disease. Collaborating institutions collected whole blood in K2EDTA tubes following their own protocols. For TCRbeta analysis, collaborator samples were shipped as frozen whole blood, as isolated PBMCs, or as DNA extracted from either sample type. This TCR was recovered from a woman in her 50s with COVID-19, enrolled during active disease. What was sequenced was peripheral blood. The sequence is built from TRBV5-4 and TRBJ1-2, and the D gene may be TRBD1, 5 bases matching. The CDR3 region: CASTFGRDGYTF. The DNA sequence is given as TGTGCCAGCACCTTCGGCAGGGATGGCTACACCTTC. This CDR3, with the reference TRBV5-4 and TRBJ1-2 proteins standing in past its ends, gives the full variable domain ETGVTQSPTHLIKTRGQQVTLRCSSQSGHNTVSWYQQALGQGPQFIFQYYREEENGRGNFPPRFSGLQFPNYSSELNVNALELDDSALYLCASTFGRDGYTFGSGTRLTVV.